The present T cell receptor (beta chain) was sequenced within a study of blood T cells in healthy people across ages. The donors, healthy Caucasians from Russia, were aged roughly 6 to 90. Per germline, CDR1 MDHEN and CDR2 SYDVKM. The CDR3 consists of 13 residues. V dropped 7 bases and J dropped 4; count of bases not matched to a gene: 2. This clonotype occurred a few times. For the second PCR, which ran for roughly 6 to 11 cycles, a sample-barcoded 5' primer and a J-beta primer mix were used. Each cDNA molecule was tagged by a template-switch adaptor with 12 random nucleotides. TCRdb processed the 5' RACE reads anew with MiXCR; each CDR3 protein has one entry. The sample has approximately 820,000 distinct CDR3 sequences, under 45% seen once; the top ten hold roughly 19%.

Sequencing was carried out using blood. The chain couples TRBV28 to TRBJ1-4; 8 nucleotides agree with TRBD1. The sequence was obtained from a man aged 60 to 69 in good health. This CDR3 is CASKDRVNEKLFF. Here the CDR3 DNA reads TGTGCCAGCAAGGACAGGGTTAATGAAAAACTGTTTTTT.